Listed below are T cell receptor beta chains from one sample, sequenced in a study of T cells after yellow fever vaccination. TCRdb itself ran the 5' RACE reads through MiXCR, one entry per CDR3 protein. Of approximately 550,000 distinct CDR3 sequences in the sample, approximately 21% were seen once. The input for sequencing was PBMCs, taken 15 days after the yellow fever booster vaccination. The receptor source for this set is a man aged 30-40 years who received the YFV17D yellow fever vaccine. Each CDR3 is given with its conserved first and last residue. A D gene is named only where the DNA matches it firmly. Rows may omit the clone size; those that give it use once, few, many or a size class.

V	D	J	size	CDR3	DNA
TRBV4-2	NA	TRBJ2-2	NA	CASSPSVGGGGNTGELFF	TGTGCCAGCAGCCCCTCGGTTGGAGGAGGGGGAAACACCGGGGAGCTGTTTTTT
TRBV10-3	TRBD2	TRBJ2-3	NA	CAISDVGGSLTDTQYF	TGTGCCATCAGTGACGTAGGCGGGAGTCTGACAGATACGCAGTATTTT
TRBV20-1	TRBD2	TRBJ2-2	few	CSALAGGRAGELFF	TGCAGTGCCCTAGCGGGAGGGAGGGCCGGGGAGCTGTTTTTT
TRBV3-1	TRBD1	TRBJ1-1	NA	CASRQGQGNTEAFF	TGTGCCAGCAGGCAGGGACAGGGGAACACTGAAGCTTTCTTT
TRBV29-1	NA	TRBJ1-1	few	CSGRVSQTEAFF	TGCAGCGGCCGCGTTTCACAGACTGAAGCTTTCTTT
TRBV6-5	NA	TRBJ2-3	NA	CASSYGDAQRDTQYF	TGTGCCAGCAGTTACGGGGACGCTCAAAGGGATACGCAGTATTTT
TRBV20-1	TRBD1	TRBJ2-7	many	CSASRGQGGEQYF	TGCAGTGCTAGTCGGGGACAGGGTGGCGAGCAGTACTTC
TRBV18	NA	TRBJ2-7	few	CASSPVHSEWDEQYF	TGTGCCAGCTCACCTGTTCATTCGGAGTGGGACGAGCAGTACTTC
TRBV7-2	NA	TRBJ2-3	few	CASSLNRGTDTQYF	TGTGCCAGCAGCTTAAATCGGGGTACAGATACGCAGTATTTT
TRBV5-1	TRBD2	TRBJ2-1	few	CATGTSYNEQFF	TGCGCGACCGGGACTAGCTACAATGAGCAGTTCTTC
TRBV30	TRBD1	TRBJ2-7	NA	CAWSRDRGSYEQYF	TGTGCCTGGAGTAGGGACAGGGGGTCCTACGAGCAGTACTTC
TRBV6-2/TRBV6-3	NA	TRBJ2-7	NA	CASSYVPGTSSLNEQYF	TGTGCCAGCAGTTACGTACCCGGGACATCGTCTCTGAACGAGCAGTACTTC
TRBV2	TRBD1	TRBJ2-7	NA	CASMGDRDYEQYF	TGTGCCAGCATGGGGGACAGAGACTACGAGCAGTACTTC
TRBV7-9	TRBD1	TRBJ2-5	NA	CASSSLTGGAGKETQYF	TGTGCCAGCAGCTCTCTGACAGGGGGCGCCGGAAAAGAGACCCAGTACTTC